The rows below give T cell receptor beta chains drawn from one sample of a study of Ad26.COV2.S vaccination and SARS-CoV-2 variants. Repertoires were generated with immunoSEQ multiplex PCR, while TCRdb's copy carries only in-frame clones and drops some. The sample lists fewer than 500,000 clones, approximately 90% occurring once. Sequencing was performed on peripheral blood, taken in a trial of Ad26.COV2.S vaccine versus placebo. These receptors were collected from a person between 18 and 65 years old who received the Ad26.COV2.S COVID-19 vaccine or a placebo. Each CDR3 is given without its conserved first and last residue. Fields, in order: V gene, J gene, CDR3 protein.

V gene: TRBV7-9; J gene: TRBJ1-4; CDR3 protein: ASSSDRATNEKLF
V gene: TRBV5-1; J gene: TRBJ1-2; CDR3 protein: ASSSREVGGYGYT
V gene: TRBV18; J gene: TRBJ2-7; CDR3 protein: ASSPEGVIYEQY
V gene: TRBV10-3; J gene: TRBJ2-7; CDR3 protein: AINPGTGGHEQY
V gene: TRBV3-1/TRBV3-2; J gene: TRBJ1-2; CDR3 protein: ASSQEGRCGTMRYT
V gene: TRBV9; J gene: TRBJ2-1; CDR3 protein: ASSVRAGVSDDEQF
V gene: TRBV25-1; J gene: TRBJ2-1; CDR3 protein: ASSLAGSSYNEQF
V gene: TRBV3-1/TRBV3-2; J gene: TRBJ2-5; CDR3 protein: ASSQARVRQETQY
V gene: TRBV29-1; J gene: TRBJ2-7; CDR3 protein: SVTSRTGGSYEQY
V gene: TRBV5-1; J gene: TRBJ2-5; CDR3 protein: ASSLLSYQETQY
V gene: TRBV2; J gene: TRBJ2-5; CDR3 protein: ASRLAGGPRETQY
V gene: TRBV18; J gene: TRBJ1-3; CDR3 protein: ASSPPGTGGRWNTIY
V gene: TRBV19; J gene: TRBJ2-2; CDR3 protein: ASGTGLLTGELF
V gene: TRBV5-1; J gene: TRBJ1-1; CDR3 protein: ASSLAGGNTEAF
V gene: TRBV29-1; J gene: TRBJ2-1; CDR3 protein: SASAGRNEQF
V gene: TRBV4-3; J gene: TRBJ2-2; CDR3 protein: ASSQVGIIGGNTGELF
V gene: TRBV5-1; J gene: TRBJ2-7; CDR3 protein: ASSLGGSSYEQY
V gene: TRBV10-2; J gene: TRBJ1-5; CDR3 protein: ASRGTEDSNQPQH
V gene: TRBV19; J gene: TRBJ2-1; CDR3 protein: ASSKDGPKNNEQF
V gene: TRBV18; J gene: TRBJ2-3; CDR3 protein: ASSPDRGPTDTQY
V gene: TRBV30; J gene: TRBJ2-7; CDR3 protein: AWTRGKAPSYEQY
V gene: TRBV2; J gene: TRBJ2-3; CDR3 protein: ASSSPAGDGTDTQY
V gene: TRBV7-3; J gene: TRBJ1-1; CDR3 protein: ASSTTGGSAEAF
V gene: TRBV5-6; J gene: TRBJ2-7; CDR3 protein: ASSRLGEGSYEQY
V gene: TRBV30; J gene: TRBJ1-5; CDR3 protein: AWSASTSLGNQPQH
V gene: TRBV5-4; J gene: TRBJ1-1; CDR3 protein: ASSARGPNTEAF
V gene: TRBV10-3; J gene: TRBJ2-5; CDR3 protein: AISEPGLAAQETQY
V gene: TRBV14; J gene: TRBJ2-3; CDR3 protein: ASSQVLPVLGTDTQY
V gene: TRBV10-3; J gene: TRBJ1-4; CDR3 protein: AISDRGGSNEKLF
V gene: TRBV2; J gene: TRBJ1-5; CDR3 protein: ASSEGQGNQPQH
V gene: TRBV6-4; J gene: TRBJ2-3; CDR3 protein: ASSAGGEGDTQY
V gene: TRBV28; J gene: TRBJ1-2; CDR3 protein: ASSLSGTVSGYT
V gene: TRBV5-6; J gene: TRBJ1-4; CDR3 protein: ASSYDGNNEKLF
V gene: TRBV6-5; J gene: TRBJ2-7; CDR3 protein: ASSYSMQGAVYEQY
V gene: TRBV5-1; J gene: TRBJ2-7; CDR3 protein: ASSDIAGNYEQY
V gene: TRBV18; J gene: TRBJ2-1; CDR3 protein: ASSPPGTSRYNEQF